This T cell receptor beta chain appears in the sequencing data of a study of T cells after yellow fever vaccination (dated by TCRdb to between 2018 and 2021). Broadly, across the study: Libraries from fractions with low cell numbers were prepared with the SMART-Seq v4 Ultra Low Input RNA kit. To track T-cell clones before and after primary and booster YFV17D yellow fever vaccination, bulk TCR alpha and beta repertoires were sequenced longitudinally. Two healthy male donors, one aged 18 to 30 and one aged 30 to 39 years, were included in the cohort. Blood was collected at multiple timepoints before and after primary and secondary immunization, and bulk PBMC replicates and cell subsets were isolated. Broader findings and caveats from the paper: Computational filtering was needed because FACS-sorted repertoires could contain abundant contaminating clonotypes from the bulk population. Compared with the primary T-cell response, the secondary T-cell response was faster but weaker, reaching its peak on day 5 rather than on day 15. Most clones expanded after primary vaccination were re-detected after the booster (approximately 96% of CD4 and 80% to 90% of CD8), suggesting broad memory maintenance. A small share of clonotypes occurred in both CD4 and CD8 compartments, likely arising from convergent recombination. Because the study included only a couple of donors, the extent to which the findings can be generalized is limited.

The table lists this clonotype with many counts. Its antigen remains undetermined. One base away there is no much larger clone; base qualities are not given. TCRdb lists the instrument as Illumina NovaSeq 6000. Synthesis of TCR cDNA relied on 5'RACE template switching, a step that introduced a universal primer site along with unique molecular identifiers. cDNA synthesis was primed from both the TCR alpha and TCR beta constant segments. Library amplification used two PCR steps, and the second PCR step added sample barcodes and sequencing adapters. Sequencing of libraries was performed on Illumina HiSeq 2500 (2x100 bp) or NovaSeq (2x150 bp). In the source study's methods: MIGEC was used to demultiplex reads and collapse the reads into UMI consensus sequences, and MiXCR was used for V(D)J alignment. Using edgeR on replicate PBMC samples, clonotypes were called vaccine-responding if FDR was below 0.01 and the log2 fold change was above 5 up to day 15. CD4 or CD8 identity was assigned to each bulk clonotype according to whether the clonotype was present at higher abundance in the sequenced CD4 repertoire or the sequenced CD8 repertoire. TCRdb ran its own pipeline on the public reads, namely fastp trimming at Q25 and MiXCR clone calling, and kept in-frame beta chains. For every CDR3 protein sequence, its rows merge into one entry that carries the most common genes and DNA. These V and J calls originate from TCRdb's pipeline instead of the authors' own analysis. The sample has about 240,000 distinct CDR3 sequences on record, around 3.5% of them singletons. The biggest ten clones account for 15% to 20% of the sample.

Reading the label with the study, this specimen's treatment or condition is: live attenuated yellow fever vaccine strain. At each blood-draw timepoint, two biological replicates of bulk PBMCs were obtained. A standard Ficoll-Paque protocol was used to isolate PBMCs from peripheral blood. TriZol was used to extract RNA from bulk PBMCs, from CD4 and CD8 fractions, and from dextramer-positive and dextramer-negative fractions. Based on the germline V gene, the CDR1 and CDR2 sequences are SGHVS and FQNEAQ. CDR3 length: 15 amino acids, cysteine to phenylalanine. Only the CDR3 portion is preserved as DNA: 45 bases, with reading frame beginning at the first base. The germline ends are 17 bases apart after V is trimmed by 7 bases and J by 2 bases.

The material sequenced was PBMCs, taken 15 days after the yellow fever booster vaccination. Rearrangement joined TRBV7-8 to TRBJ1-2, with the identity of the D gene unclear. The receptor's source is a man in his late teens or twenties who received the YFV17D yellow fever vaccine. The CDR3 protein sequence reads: CASTTILRRNYGYTF. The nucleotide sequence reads TGTGCCAGCACCACCATCCTCCGGCGAAACTATGGCTACACCTTC.